The entry below gives a single T cell receptor beta chain sequence along with its context. What it binds is not known. The RNA input was 0.5 to 1 ug, and it was reverse transcribed with random hexamers. It was immunoSEQ multiplex PCR that amplified TCR beta CDR3 across 54 Vbeta and 13 Jbeta. TCRdb independently ran MiXCR on the immunoSEQ multiplex PCR reads; one entry per CDR3 protein. The sample yields hundreds of thousands of distinct CDR3 sequences, about 85% seen once. The sequenced target, TCR beta, came from blood CD8+ and CD4+ T cells. TEMRA cells were FACS-enriched, unlike CD8+ and CD4+ T cells, which were negatively isolated. This entry belongs to a study of CD8 T cells in Susac syndrome. Study conclusions and caveats: The study's TCR sequencing and HLA analysis drew on a certain number of individuals. That number was acknowledged as relatively small.

Trimming took 5 bases from V and 1 from J, leaving 26 bases between them. Germline-derived CDR1 and CDR2 are SNHLY and FYNNEI. This CDR3 comprises 19 residues. The chain employs TRBV2 and TRBJ1-1; D unclear. Sequencing was done on a sample of CD8+ T cells from PBMCs. The clonotype comes from a human donor with multiple sclerosis. CDR3 nucleotide sequence: TGTGCCAGCAGTCCCCAAAGGCCCCCGGACTGGGAGTCGAACACTGAAGCTTTCTTT. Its protein product is CASSPQRPPDWESNTEAFF.